The rows below give T cell receptor beta chains drawn from one sample of a study of long-term antiretroviral therapy in people with HIV. Only in-frame clones appear in the TCRdb table, and some are missing; sequencing was by immunoSEQ multiplex PCR. The data contain about 17,000 clones, 75% to 90% of them seen just once; the ten biggest clones take up approximately 9.1%. Sequences were derived from unsorted PBMCs, sampled 0.3 years after starting antiretroviral therapy. These receptors all stem from a man between 18 and 35 years old with HIV. CDR3s include the opening cysteine and the closing phenylalanine or tryptophan.

>13|TRBV29-1|TRBJ2-7
CSAGTSGGYEQYF
>13|TRBV2|TRBJ1-6
CARARTGGSPLHF
>15|TRBV28|TRBJ2-3
CASISSGDGPDTQYF
>15|TRBV7-8|TRBJ2-3
CASSLTSGGVDTQYF
>15|TRBV7-9|TRBJ2-5
CASSPTSGGPPTQYF
>14|TRBV29-1|TRBJ2-1
CSCSGGGLSREQFF
>14|TRBV10-1|TRBJ2-3
CASSETFSTDTQYF
>14|TRBV9|TRBJ2-1
CASSPAGLDYEQFF
>11|TRBV20-1|TRBJ2-4
CSARRVGIQYF
>14|TRBV2|TRBJ1-3
CASSEGRSGNTIYF
>14|TRBV5-1|TRBJ2-7
CASSLAVGYYEQYF
>14|TRBV19|TRBJ2-3
CASSPRTSPDTQYF
>14|TRBV9|TRBJ2-1
CASSVSGQGTEQFF
>15|TRBV2|TRBJ1-3
CASSVRPSSGNTIYF
>14|TRBV30|TRBJ2-2
CAWTRRENTGELFF
>16|TRBV5-1|TRBJ2-7
CASSLAFPGQKYEQYF